This TCR beta chain was captured in a study of Graves' ophthalmopathy and Graves' hyperthyroidism. Study background: Hyperthyroidism was classified as stable if no ophthalmopathy occurred within 18 months of follow-up.

A few counts support this clonotype. The CDR3 totals 14 residues. CDR1 and CDR2 from the germline V gene are SQVTM and ANQGSEA. V shed 5 bases, J shed 3 bases, and the junction held 7 bases outside the gene matches. As the template, RNA transcripts were used to amplify TCR beta CDR3 regions. Following a first-round RT-PCR that used HTBI primers, a second-round multiplex PCR was carried out. From the multiplex PCR reads, TCRdb called clonotypes with MiXCR, one entry per CDR3 protein. The sample lists over a million distinct CDR3 sequences; about 40% were seen once. This clonotype was sampled from an adult man with Graves' hyperthyroidism. The rearrangement links TRBV29-1 to TRBJ1-1; 9 bases match TRBD1. Sequenced: peripheral blood or thyroid tissue (not recorded which). The CDR3 DNA sequence: TGCAGCGTTAAATCCGGGACAGGGCACACTGAAGCTTTCTTT. This translates into CSVKSGTGHTEAFF.